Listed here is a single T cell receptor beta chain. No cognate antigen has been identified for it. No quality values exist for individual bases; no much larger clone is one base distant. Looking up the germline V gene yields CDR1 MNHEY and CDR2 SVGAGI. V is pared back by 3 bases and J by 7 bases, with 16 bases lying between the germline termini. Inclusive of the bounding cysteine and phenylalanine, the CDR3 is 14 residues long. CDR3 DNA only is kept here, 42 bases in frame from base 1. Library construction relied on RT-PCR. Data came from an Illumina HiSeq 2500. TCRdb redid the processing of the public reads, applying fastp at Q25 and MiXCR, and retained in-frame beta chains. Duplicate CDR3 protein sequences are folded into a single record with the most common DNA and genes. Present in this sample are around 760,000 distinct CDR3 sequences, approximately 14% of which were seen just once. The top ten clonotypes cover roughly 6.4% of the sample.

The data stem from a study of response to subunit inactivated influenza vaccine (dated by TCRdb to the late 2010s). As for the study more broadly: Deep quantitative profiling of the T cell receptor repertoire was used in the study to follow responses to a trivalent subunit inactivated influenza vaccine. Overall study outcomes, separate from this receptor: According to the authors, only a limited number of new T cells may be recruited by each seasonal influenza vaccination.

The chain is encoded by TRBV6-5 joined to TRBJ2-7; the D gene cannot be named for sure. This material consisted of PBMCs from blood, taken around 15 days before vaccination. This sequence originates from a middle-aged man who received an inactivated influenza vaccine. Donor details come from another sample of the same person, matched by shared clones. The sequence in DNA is TGTGCCAGCAGTTATGCCCGACACGCCTTGGAGCAGTACTTC. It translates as CASSYARHALEQYF.